These T cell receptor beta chains were read from a single sample in a study of CD8 T cells in Susac syndrome. One entry per CDR3 protein, called by TCRdb with MiXCR from the immunoSEQ multiplex PCR reads. The data contain about 180,000 distinct CDR3 sequences, just under 95% of them singletons. Sequenced sample: CD4+ T cells from PBMCs. Receptors originate from a human donor with Susac syndrome. CDR3s include the opening cysteine and the closing phenylalanine or tryptophan. D genes are given only for firm matches. The size entry is marked missing in some rows and otherwise reads once, few, many or a size class.

TRBV2	-	-	14	TRBJ1-6	TGTGCCACCGAAAGGCAAGGGGATAATTCACCCCTCCACTTT	CATERQGDNSPLHF
TRBV19	-	TRBD2	11	TRBJ2-7	TGTGCCAGTCGGGGAGGGCACGAGCAGTACTTC	CASRGGHEQYF
TRBV29-1	few	TRBD1	13	TRBJ2-7	TGCAGCGTCACCGACAGGGCCTTAAACGAGCAGTACTTC	CSVTDRALNEQYF
TRBV30	-	-	13	TRBJ1-1	TGTGCCTGGAGAAGAGAATTGAACACTGAAGCTTTCTTT	CAWRRELNTEAFF
TRBV20-1	-	TRBD1	13	TRBJ2-4	TGCAGTGCTTTACGGACAGGGGACAACATTCAGTACTTC	CSALRTGDNIQYF
TRBV30	-	TRBD1	13	TRBJ1-1	TGTGCCTGGGCAGACAGGGGGGACACTGAAGCTTTCTTT	CAWADRGDTEAFF
TRBV7-2	-	-	16	TRBJ1-2	TGTGCCAGCAGCTTAGTCCCCGACAGTGCTAACTATGGCTACACCTTC	CASSLVPDSANYGYTF
TRBV5-4	-	-	15	TRBJ2-7	TGTGCCAGCAGCATGCCAGGGGCCTCGTCCTACGAGCAGTACTTC	CASSMPGASSYEQYF
TRBV29-1	-	-	14	TRBJ2-1	TGCAGCGGACGGACGGAGCTCCTCTACAATGAGCAGTTCTTC	CSGRTELLYNEQFF
TRBV27	-	TRBD1	14	TRBJ1-4	TGTGCCAGCAGCCTCCGGACAGGGAATGAAAAACTGTTTTTT	CASSLRTGNEKLFF
TRBV19	-	-	16	TRBJ2-3	TGTGCCAGTAGTTCTCCTGCCGGGACGGAGGGAGATACGCAGTATTTT	CASSSPAGTEGDTQYF
TRBV11-2	-	-	14	TRBJ2-5	TGTGCCAGCAGCTTAGATCATGGGGGAGAGACCCAGTACTTC	CASSLDHGGETQYF
TRBV2	-	-	12	TRBJ1-2	TGTGCCAGCAGTGTAATCCAGGGAATGTACACCTTC	CASSVIQGMYTF
TRBV11-2	-	-	14	TRBJ2-5	TGTGCCAGCACCTCCCGACAGGCCCTGGGGACCCAGTACTTC	CASTSRQALGTQYF
TRBV5-1	-	-	15	TRBJ2-3	TGCGCCAGCAGCCCGCGGCAGGAAGGGACAGATACGCAGTATTTT	CASSPRQEGTDTQYF
TRBV25-1	once	-	13	TRBJ2-3	TGTGCCAGCAGTGCGGGGCCTGTAGATACGCAGTATTTT	CASSAGPVDTQYF
TRBV24-1	-	-	15	TRBJ2-2	TGTGCCACCAGTGACGCCGCTACGGGGACCGGGGAGCTGTTTTTT	CATSDAATGTGELFF
TRBV19	-	-	14	TRBJ2-3	TGTGCCAGTAGTCGGGTGGTCGGGGCAGATACGCAGTATTTT	CASSRVVGADTQYF
TRBV7-8	-	-	13	TRBJ2-7	TGTGCCAGCAGCAGTCAGGGGTTGGGCGAGCAGTACTTC	CASSSQGLGEQYF
TRBV20-1	-	-	12	TRBJ2-3	TGCAGTGCTAGAGAAACTACCAATACGCAGTATTTT	CSARETTNTQYF
TRBV6-1	-	-	17	TRBJ2-2	TGTGCCAGCAGCCCTCGGGGGGCACCAAGAAACACCGGGGAGCTGTTTTTT	CASSPRGAPRNTGELFF
TRBV19	-	-	12	TRBJ1-1	TGTGCCAGTAGTCAAGGGGTCACTGAAGCTTTCTTT	CASSQGVTEAFF
TRBV5-6	-	-	12	TRBJ2-3	TGTGCCAGCAGCTTGTTGGTGGATACGCAGTATTTT	CASSLLVDTQYF
TRBV5-1	-	-	15	TRBJ1-2	TGCGCCAGCAGCTTGGCCATGGGGAAGTGGCATGGCTACACCTTC	CASSLAMGKWHGYTF
TRBV4-3	-	TRBD1	15	TRBJ1-4	TGCGCCAGCAGCCAAGATCGGACAGGGAATGAAAAACTGTTTTTT	CASSQDRTGNEKLFF
TRBV7-3	-	-	14	TRBJ2-3	TGTGCCAGCAGCTTGATGGGAAGCACAGATACGCAGTATTTT	CASSLMGSTDTQYF
TRBV6-6	-	-	15	TRBJ2-5	TGTGCCAGCAGTTACTCGACTAACGGAATCGGGACCCAGTACTTC	CASSYSTNGIGTQYF
TRBV29-1	once	TRBD1	13	TRBJ2-3	TGCAGCGTCCGGGACAGGGTTACAGATACGCAGTATTTT	CSVRDRVTDTQYF
TRBV5-1	-	-	16	TRBJ2-1	TGCGCCAGCAGCTCCGACCCCCCGGACTTCTACAATGAGCAGTTCTTC	CASSSDPPDFYNEQFF
TRBV12-5	once	-	12	TRBJ2-5	TGTGCTAGTGGTCTTCAAGGGAAGACCCAGTACTTC	CASGLQGKTQYF
TRBV2	-	-	12	TRBJ2-5	TGTGCCAGCTGCCGTCTGCGGGAGACCCAGTACTTC	CASCRLRETQYF
TRBV7-3	-	-	14	TRBJ1-6	TGTGCCAGCAGCTTACACATTCAGGATTCACCCCTCCACTTT	CASSLHIQDSPLHF
TRBV7-8	-	-	16	TRBJ2-1	TGTGCCAGCAGCCTACGAACCGGGACGGTCAACAATGAGCAGTTCTTC	CASSLRTGTVNNEQFF
TRBV15	-	TRBD1	15	TRBJ2-5	TGTGCCACCAGCGTTACAGGGGGCGTCCAAGAGACCCAGTACTTC	CATSVTGGVQETQYF
TRBV9	-	TRBD2	15	TRBJ2-1	TGTGCCAGCAGCACGGGACTAGCGGGACCAAATGAGCAGTTCTTC	CASSTGLAGPNEQFF
TRBV27	-	-	13	TRBJ1-2	TGTGCCAGCAGTTCGCCCTCAGGACGCGGCTACACCTTC	CASSSPSGRGYTF
TRBV5-4	-	TRBD2	19	TRBJ2-3	TGTGCCAGCAGCCGGATTCCGGGACTAGCGGGAAATAAAGCAGATACGCAGTATTTT	CASSRIPGLAGNKADTQYF
TRBV7-2	-	-	15	TRBJ2-2	TGTGCCAGCAGCCCAAACGCCAGGAACACCGGGGAGCTGTTTTTT	CASSPNARNTGELFF
TRBV20-1	once	-	14	TRBJ1-1	TGCAGTGCTAGAGATATGAGGGAAGGGACTGAAGCTTTCTTT	CSARDMREGTEAFF
TRBV2	-	-	13	TRBJ1-6	TGTGCCAGCAGGCCGGACTATAATTCACCCCTCCACTTT	CASRPDYNSPLHF
TRBV18	-	TRBD2	18	TRBJ2-1	TGTGCCAGCTCACCACCTGGGACTAGCGGGGGCTTCTACAATGAGCAGTTCTTC	CASSPPGTSGGFYNEQFF
TRBV29-1	-	TRBD2	13	TRBJ2-1	TGCAGCGGGCGGGGGGCCTCCTACAATGAGCAGTTCTTC	CSGRGASYNEQFF
TRBV5-1	-	TRBD1	15	TRBJ1-1	TGCGCCAGCAGCTTATCAGGGGGCGACTACACTGAAGCTTTCTTT	CASSLSGGDYTEAFF
TRBV19	-	TRBD2	17	TRBJ2-1	TGTGCCAGTAGTACCTGGACTAGCGGGAGTGCCTGGGATGAGCAGTTCTTC	CASSTWTSGSAWDEQFF
TRBV20-1	-	-	13	TRBJ1-4	TGCAGTGCCTTAGGACGGGTTAATGAAAAACTGTTTTTT	CSALGRVNEKLFF
TRBV19	once	-	14	TRBJ2-1	TGTGCCAGTAGAACAGGGTTAGCTAGCAATGAGCAGTTCTTC	CASRTGLASNEQFF
TRBV4-2	-	-	14	TRBJ2-7	TGTGCCAGCAGCCAACGAACTGGACAGAACGAGCAGTACTTC	CASSQRTGQNEQYF
TRBV7-6	-	TRBD1	17	TRBJ1-4	TGTGCCAGCAGCTTAAACGCCCCCGGGACAGGGGGCGAAAAACTGTTTTTT	CASSLNAPGTGGEKLFF
TRBV20-1	-	-	13	TRBJ2-1	TGCAGTGCTAGCGGACTACCTTACAATGAGCAGTTCTTC	CSASGLPYNEQFF
TRBV5-1	-	-	13	TRBJ2-1	TGCGCCAGCAGCTTGGAGGCGAGGAATGAGCAGTTCTTC	CASSLEARNEQFF
TRBV5-1	-	TRBD1	14	TRBJ2-7	TGCGCCAGCAGCCCTGGGACAGGGCGCGACGAGCAGTACTTC	CASSPGTGRDEQYF
TRBV12-3/TRBV12-4	-	-	14	TRBJ1-1	TGTGCCAGCAGTCCCGGGACAAGGAACACTGAAGCTTTCTTT	CASSPGTRNTEAFF